This T cell receptor (beta chain) was sequenced in a study of shared clonotypes between healthy human individuals. Sequenced by immunoSEQ multiplex PCR; TCRdb stores in-frame clones only, minus some. The sample records about 2.4 million clones, approximately 93% being singletons. Concerning this clone itself: Its antigen is currently unknown.

Study outcomes and limitations: The generation probabilities recorded for non-shared clonotypes fell below those of clonotypes shared by all four donors.

Sequenced material: naive CD4+ T cells from PBMCs. Subset defined: CD45RA+ positively selected. The sequence derives from a young man in good health. Some clones in this sample may be carry-over from other donors' samples.

The DNA for the CDR3 is TGTGCCAGCAGCTATAGCGGGAGCGGGCCCTACAATGAGCAGTTCTTC. Translation gives CASSYSGSGPYNEQFF. The V gene is TRBV28, the J gene TRBJ2-1; 9 positions agree with TRBD2. V lost 6 bases to trimming and J lost 2 bases; unmatched junction nucleotides: 8. The germline gives CDR1 MDHEN, CDR2 SYDVKM. This CDR3 is built from 16 residues.